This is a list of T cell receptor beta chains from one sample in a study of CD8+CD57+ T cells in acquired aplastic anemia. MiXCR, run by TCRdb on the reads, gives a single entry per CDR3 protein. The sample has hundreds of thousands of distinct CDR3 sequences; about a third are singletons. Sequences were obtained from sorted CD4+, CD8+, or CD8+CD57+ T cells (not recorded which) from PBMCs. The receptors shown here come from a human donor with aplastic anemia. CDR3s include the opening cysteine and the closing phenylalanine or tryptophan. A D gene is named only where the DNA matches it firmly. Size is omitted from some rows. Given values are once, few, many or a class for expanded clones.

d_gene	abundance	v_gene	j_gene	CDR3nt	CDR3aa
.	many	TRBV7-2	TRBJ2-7	TGTGCCAGCAGCTTTGCGGGGCCTCGCTCCTACGAGCAGTACTTC	CASSFAGPRSYEQYF
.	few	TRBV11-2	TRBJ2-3	TGTGCCAGCAGCTTAGAAGGTCGGGGGGCCACAGATACGCAGTATTTT	CASSLEGRGATDTQYF
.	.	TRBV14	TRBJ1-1	TGTGCCAGCAGCCCCCGTTTGGGGGTTGGCACTGAAGCTTTCTTT	CASSPRLGVGTEAFF
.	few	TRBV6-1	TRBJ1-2	TGTGCCAGCAGTGACTTGGTAGGGCTCGCTGGCTACACCTTC	CASSDLVGLAGYTF
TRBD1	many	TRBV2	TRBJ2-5	TGTGCCAGCAATCTCGGACAGGGGGCCGCTACCCAGTACTTC	CASNLGQGAATQYF
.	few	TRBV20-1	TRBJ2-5	TGCAGTGCTAGAGATCATGGTCAAGAGACCCAGTACTTC	CSARDHGQETQYF
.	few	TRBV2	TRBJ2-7	TGTGCCAGCAGTGACTTCTTACAGGGATCCGACGAGCAGTACTTC	CASSDFLQGSDEQYF
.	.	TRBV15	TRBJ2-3	TGTGCCACCAGCAGAGACCGACTAAACGAAATCACAGATACTCAGTATTTT	CATSRDRLNEITDTQYF
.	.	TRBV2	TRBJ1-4	TGTGCCAGCGCCAGGGGAACTAATGAAAAACTGTTTTTT	CASARGTNEKLFF
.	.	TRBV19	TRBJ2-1	TGTGCCAGTAGTGTCGAAGTGTCCAACTACAATGGGCAGTTCTTC	CASSVEVSNYNGQFF
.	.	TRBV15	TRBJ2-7	TGTGCCACCAGCAGCCCCGGGACCTCGCGTGAGCAGTACTTC	CATSSPGTSREQYF
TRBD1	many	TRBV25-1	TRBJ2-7	TGTGCCAGCAGTGAATCCGGGACAGGGTCCTACGAGCAGTACTTC	CASSESGTGSYEQYF
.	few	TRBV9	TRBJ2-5	TGTGCCAGCAGCGCCAAGGGGCACCCGGCGGTGACCCAGTACTTC	CASSAKGHPAVTQYF
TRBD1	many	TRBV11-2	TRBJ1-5	TGTGCCAGCAGCCTACGGACAGGGGGTGGCAATCAGCCCCAGCATTTT	CASSLRTGGGNQPQHF
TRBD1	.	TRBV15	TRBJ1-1	TGTGCCACCAGCAGAGATATAGGACAGGGATCGAACACTGAAGCTTTCTTT	CATSRDIGQGSNTEAFF
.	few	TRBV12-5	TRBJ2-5	TGTGCTAGTGGTTGGGACTCGCAAGAGACCCAGTACTTC	CASGWDSQETQYF
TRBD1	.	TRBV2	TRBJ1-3	TGTGCCAGCAGCGATCCGGGACAGGGAGAAGGAAACACCATATATTTT	CASSDPGQGEGNTIYF
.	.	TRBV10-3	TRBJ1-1	TGTGCCAGCAGGCAGGGACAAAATTATGAAGCTTTCTTT	CASRQGQNYEAFF
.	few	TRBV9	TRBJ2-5	TGTGCCAGCAGCGTAGGTGAACTAGGCGGTGGGTTGGGGACCCAGTACTTC	CASSVGELGGGLGTQYF
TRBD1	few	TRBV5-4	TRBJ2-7	TGTGCCAGCAGCTTGCATGGTACGGCAGGGGGCTTCTACGAGCAGTACTTC	CASSLHGTAGGFYEQYF
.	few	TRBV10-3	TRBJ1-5	TGTGCCAGCAGTGAATTCCAGCATAGCAATCAGCCCCAGCATTTT	CASSEFQHSNQPQHF
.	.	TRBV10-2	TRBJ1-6	TGCGCCAGCAGTGACCGGGAGGGACCCCTCCACTTT	CASSDREGPLHF
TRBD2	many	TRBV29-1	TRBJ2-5	TGCAGCGTTGAATCGCCCGCGGGGGGGCTGGGAGAGACCCAGTACTTC	CSVESPAGGLGETQYF
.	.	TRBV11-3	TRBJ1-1	TGTGCCAGCAGCTTAGGGAGCAGTTCAACTGAAGCTTTCTTT	CASSLGSSSTEAFF
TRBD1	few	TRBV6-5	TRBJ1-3	TGTGCCAGCAGTTACTCGACTCAGACAGGGGAAAACACCATATATTTT	CASSYSTQTGENTIYF
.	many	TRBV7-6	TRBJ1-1	TGTGCCAGCAGCCCCCCGGGCGCTGAAGCTTTCTTT	CASSPPGAEAFF
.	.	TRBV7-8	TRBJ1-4	TGTGCCAGCAGCTTACTGTCAGTAAATGAAAAACTGTTTTTT	CASSLLSVNEKLFF
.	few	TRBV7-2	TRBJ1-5	TGTGCCAGCAGCTTAGGGGGGGGGACTCAGCCCCAGCATTTT	CASSLGGGTQPQHF
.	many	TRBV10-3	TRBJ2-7	TGTGCCTCCAATGGGGACTTCTCCTACGAGCAGTACTTC	CASNGDFSYEQYF
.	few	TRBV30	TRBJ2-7	TGTGCCTGGAGGCAACGGGACGGAACCTACGAGCAGTACTTC	CAWRQRDGTYEQYF
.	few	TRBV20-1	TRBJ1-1	TGCAGTGCTAATTTGAGGGTTTCTGAAGCTTTCTTT	CSANLRVSEAFF
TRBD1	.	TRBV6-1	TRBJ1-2	TGTGCCAGCAGTCGAGGACAGGGCTACTATGGCTACACCTTC	CASSRGQGYYGYTF
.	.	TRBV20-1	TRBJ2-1	TGCAGTGCTAGAGATTTACGGGAGACTGGTTACAATGAGCAGTTCTTC	CSARDLRETGYNEQFF
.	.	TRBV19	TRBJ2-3	TGTGCCAGTAGTAATGGTGGGGGCACAGATACGCAGTATTTT	CASSNGGGTDTQYF
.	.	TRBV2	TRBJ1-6	TGTGCCAGCTCACCACCGATAGACAGTTCACCCCTCCACTTT	CASSPPIDSSPLHF
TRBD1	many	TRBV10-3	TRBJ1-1	TGTGCCATCAGTACGACAGGGGGCAGCGCTGAAGCTTTCTTT	CAISTTGGSAEAFF
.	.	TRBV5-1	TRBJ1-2	TGCGCCAGCAGCCCGAGGGGGGACTTAAACTATGGCTACACCTTC	CASSPRGDLNYGYTF
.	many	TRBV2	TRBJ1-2	TGTGCCAGCAGGCAGGAGTATGGCTACACCTTC	CASRQEYGYTF
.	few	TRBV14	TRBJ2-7	TGTGCCAGCAGCCCACCGGGACTCAACTACGAGCAGTACTTC	CASSPPGLNYEQYF
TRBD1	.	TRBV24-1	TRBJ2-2	TGTGCCACCGGACAATCCGGACAGGGGGCGACCGGGGAGCTGTTTTTT	CATGQSGQGATGELFF
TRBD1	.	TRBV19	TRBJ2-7	TGTGCCAGTAGTATGGCAGGGGGCCCCTACGAGCAGTACTTC	CASSMAGGPYEQYF
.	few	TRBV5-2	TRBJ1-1	.	CASNSIWGGGSSNTEAFF
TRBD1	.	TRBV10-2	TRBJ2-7	TGCGCCAGCAGTGGGACCGGACAGGGAGACGAGCAGTACTTC	CASSGTGQGDEQYF
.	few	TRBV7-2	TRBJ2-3	TGTGCCAGCAGCTTAGGGGGTGACACCACAGATACGCAGTATTTT	CASSLGGDTTDTQYF
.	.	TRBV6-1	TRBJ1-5	TGTGCCAGCAGTGATGGGGGGGCGAGCAATCAGCCCCAGCATTTT	CASSDGGASNQPQHF
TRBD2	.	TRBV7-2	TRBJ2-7	TGTGCCAGCCGCCGACTAGCGGGCTACGAGCAGTACTTC	CASRRLAGYEQYF
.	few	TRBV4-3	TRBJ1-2	TGCGCCAGCAGCCAAGACTTCAGGGCTTCCGACTATGGCTACACCTTC	CASSQDFRASDYGYTF
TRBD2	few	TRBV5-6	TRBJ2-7	TGTGCCAGCAGCCTCGCTAGCGGGAAGGCCGAGCAGTACTTC	CASSLASGKAEQYF
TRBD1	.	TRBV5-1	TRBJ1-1	TGCGCCAGCAGCTTACGGACAGGGGGCGCTTCGCGGACTGAAGCTTTCTTT	CASSLRTGGASRTEAFF
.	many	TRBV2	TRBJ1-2	TGTGCCAGCAGTGAGGGGGGGGTAAGGATGGCTGGCTACACCTTC	CASSEGGVRMAGYTF
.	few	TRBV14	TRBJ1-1	TGTGCCAGCAGCCAAGATAAGCAGGACCGAGGGTTCACTGAAGCTTTCTTT	CASSQDKQDRGFTEAFF
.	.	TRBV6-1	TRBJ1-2	TGTGCCAGCAGTGAGGGACTGACCGGCTATGGCTACACCTTC	CASSEGLTGYGYTF
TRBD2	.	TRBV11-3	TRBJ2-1	TGTGCCAGCAGCTTAGCACTACTAGGTGGGACTAACAATGAGCAGTTCTTC	CASSLALLGGTNNEQFF
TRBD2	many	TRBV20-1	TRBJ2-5	TGCAGTGCTGTGACTCCCGGGACTAGAGAAGAGACCCAGTACTTC	CSAVTPGTREETQYF
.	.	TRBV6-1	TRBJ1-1	TGTGCCAGCACCTATAGTGGGACCGGCATGAACACTGAAGCTTTCTTT	CASTYSGTGMNTEAFF
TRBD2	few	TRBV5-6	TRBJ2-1	TGTGCCAGCAGCTTTCGGGGGGGCGGCTACAATGAGCAGTTCTTC	CASSFRGGGYNEQFF
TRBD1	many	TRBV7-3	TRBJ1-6	TGTGCCAGCAGCTTCACAGGGGAGGGTTCACCCCTCCACTTT	CASSFTGEGSPLHF
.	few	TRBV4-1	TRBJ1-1	TGCGCCAGCAGCCAAGAGAGACGGCAGAGGAACACTGAAGCTTTCTTT	CASSQERRQRNTEAFF
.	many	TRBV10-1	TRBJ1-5	TGCGCCAGCAGTGCGGGGGGGCCCAATCAGCCCCAGCATTTT	CASSAGGPNQPQHF